The following is a TCR beta chain sequence with its context. The sample is drawn from a study of shared clonotypes between healthy human individuals. Here immunoSEQ multiplex PCR was the method, and the copy in TCRdb shows in-frame clones only, minus some. The data contain around 2.5 million clones, roughly 93% of them seen just once; the ten biggest clones take up more than 0.35%. The CDR3 consists of 15 residues. CDR1 is LGHNA and CDR2 is YSLEER in the germline V gene. This sequence was found in a man aged 18 to 29 in good health. Some clones in this sample may be carry-over from other donors' samples. The chain uses TRBV4-3 and TRBJ2-5; 9 positions agree with TRBD1. The J call may not be correct, given that the DNA end is closer to TRBJ2-7. Source material: naive CD4+ T cells from PBMCs. Noted subset: CD45RA+ positively selected. The CDR3 DNA reads TGCGCCAGCAGCCAAGGACAGGGGGGAACCTACGAGCAGTACTTC. Its protein is CASSQGQGGTYEQYF.